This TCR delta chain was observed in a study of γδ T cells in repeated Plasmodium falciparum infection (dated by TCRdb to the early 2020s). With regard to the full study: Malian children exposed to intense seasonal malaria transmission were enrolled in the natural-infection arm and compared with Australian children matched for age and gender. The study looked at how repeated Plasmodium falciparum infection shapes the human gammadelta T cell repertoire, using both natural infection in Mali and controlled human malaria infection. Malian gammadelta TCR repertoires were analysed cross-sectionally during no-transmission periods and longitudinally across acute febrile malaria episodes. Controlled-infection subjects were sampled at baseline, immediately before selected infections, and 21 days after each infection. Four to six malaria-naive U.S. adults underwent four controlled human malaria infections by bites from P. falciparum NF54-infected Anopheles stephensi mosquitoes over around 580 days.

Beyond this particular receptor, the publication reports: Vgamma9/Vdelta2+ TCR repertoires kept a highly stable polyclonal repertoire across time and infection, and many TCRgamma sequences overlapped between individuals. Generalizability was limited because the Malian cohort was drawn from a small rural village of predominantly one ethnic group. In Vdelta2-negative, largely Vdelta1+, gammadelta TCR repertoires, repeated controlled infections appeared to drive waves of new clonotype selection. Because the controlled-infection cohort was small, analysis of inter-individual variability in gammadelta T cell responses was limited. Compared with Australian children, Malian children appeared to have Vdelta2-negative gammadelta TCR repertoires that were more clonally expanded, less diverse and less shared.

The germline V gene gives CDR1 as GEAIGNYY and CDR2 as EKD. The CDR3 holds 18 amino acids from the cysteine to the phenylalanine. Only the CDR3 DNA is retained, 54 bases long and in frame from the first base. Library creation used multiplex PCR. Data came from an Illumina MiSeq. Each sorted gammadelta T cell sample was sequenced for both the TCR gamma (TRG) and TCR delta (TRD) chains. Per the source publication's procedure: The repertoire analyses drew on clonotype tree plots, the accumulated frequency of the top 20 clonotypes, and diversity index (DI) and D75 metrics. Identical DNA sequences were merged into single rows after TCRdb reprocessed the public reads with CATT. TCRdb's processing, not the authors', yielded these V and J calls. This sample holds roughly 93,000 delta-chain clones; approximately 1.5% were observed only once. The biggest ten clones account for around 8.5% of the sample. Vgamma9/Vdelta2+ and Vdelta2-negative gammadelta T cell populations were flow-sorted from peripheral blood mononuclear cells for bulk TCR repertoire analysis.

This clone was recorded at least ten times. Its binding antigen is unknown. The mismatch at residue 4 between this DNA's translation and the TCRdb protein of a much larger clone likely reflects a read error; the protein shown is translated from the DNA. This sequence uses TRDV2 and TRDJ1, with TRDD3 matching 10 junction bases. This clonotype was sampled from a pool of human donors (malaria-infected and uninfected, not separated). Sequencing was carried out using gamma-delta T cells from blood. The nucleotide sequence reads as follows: TGTGCCTGTGGCACCTCCACTGGGGGATCACTGTACACCGATAAACTCATCTTT. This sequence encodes CACGTSTGGSLYTDKLIF.